One and the same sample provided the 29 T cell receptor beta chains below, sequenced in a study of cytomegalovirus exposure and HLA in healthy donors. PCR employed 60 Vbeta and 13 Jbeta primers. Using immunoSEQ multiplex PCR, the repertoire was profiled, and TCRdb retains in-frame clones only, with some absent. The table has fewer than 20,000 clones, roughly 75% seen once. What was sequenced was PBMCs. Source of these receptors: a man aged 18 to 35 in good health and CMV-seronegative.

V gene TRBV4-1 combines with J gene TRBJ2-7; 9 bases align to TRBD1. Germline V gene data show CDR1 as MGHRA and CDR2 as YSYEKL. This CDR3 has 15 amino acids. V shed 3 bases, J shed 3 bases, and the junction held 6 bases outside the gene matches. CDR3 in amino acids: CASSQGQGRFYEQYF. CDR3 nucleotides: TGCGCCAGCAGCCAGGGACAGGGCCGTTTCTACGAGCAGTACTTC.

This chain connects TRBV4-3 to TRBJ2-3; D is unresolved. The ends were cut back, 0 bases at V and 10 bases at J, with 11 bases in the middle. The CDR3 loop spans 13 amino acids. CDR1 is LGHNA, CDR2 YSLEER, per germline. CDR3 sequence reads: CASSQDLTGSQYF. CDR3 DNA sequence: TGCGCCAGCAGCCAAGATCTCACGGGTTCGCAGTATTTT.

V is TRBV7-9 and J is TRBJ2-6; a weak D match, TRBD1 (6 bases). Trimming cost V 5 bases and J 3 bases, with 11 bases left between them. The CDR3 is 15 residues long. Germline CDR1 and CDR2: SEHNR and FQNEAQ (reference sequence). The CDR3, as DNA: TGTGCCAGCAGCCTACAGGGAGTTGGGGCCAACGTCCTGACTTTC. This encodes CASSLQGVGANVLTF.

The V gene is TRBV29-1, the J gene TRBJ1-1; possible D gene TRBD1, 6 bases. The CDR3 runs 17 residues. Trimming removed 4 bases at V and 0 bases at J, with 21 bases between. Per the germline V gene, CDR1 is SQVTM and CDR2 is ANQGSEA. The CDR3 spells CSVVTRGTGQMNTEAFF. The CDR3, as DNA: TGCAGCGTTGTAACCAGAGGGACGGGACAAATGAACACTGAAGCTTTCTTT.

The V call is TRBV30, the J call TRBJ1-1; D call uncertain. CDR1 and CDR2 from the germline V gene are GTSNPN and SVGIG (reference sequence). The CDR3 contains 12 residues. Deletions cut 7 bases from V and 1 base from J, with 10 bases between. CDR3 sequence: CASGRENTEAFF. CDR3 bases: TGTGCCTCTGGGAGGGAGAACACTGAAGCTTTCTTT.

The J gene is TRBJ2-5, the V gene TRBV25-1; no firm D call. V was pared by 4 bases and J by 1 base, with 7 bases between. The CDR3 runs to 13 residues. Germline loops: CDR1 MGHDK, CDR2 SYGVNS. CDR3 in amino acids: CASSGGSQETQYF. DNA of the CDR3: TGTGCCAGCAGTGGCGGAAGCCAAGAGACCCAGTACTTC.

The gene calls are TRBV6-1 and TRBJ1-2; D call uncertain. Germline CDR1 and CDR2: MNHNS and SASEGT. The CDR3 runs 14 residues. V was trimmed by 3 bases and J by 5 bases, leaving 13 bases between them. The CDR3 DNA reads as TGTGCCAGCAGTGATCGCGGGTTTGGGTATGGCTACACCTTC. It encodes CASSDRGFGYGYTF.

The V and J genes are TRBV10-2 and TRBJ2-7; 9 nucleotides align to TRBD1. Per the germline V gene, CDR1 is WSHSY and CDR2 is SAAADI. The CDR3 spans 14 residues. V lost 6 bases, J lost 6 bases, and 9 bases stayed unmatched. The CDR3: CASRRPGQGFEQYF. As DNA, the CDR3 is TGCGCCAGCAGGAGACCGGGACAGGGATTCGAGCAGTACTTC.

The chain links TRBV30 to TRBJ1-2; 9 positions agree with TRBD1. Germline V CDR1 and CDR2: GTSNPN, SVGIG (reference sequence). This CDR3 region has 15 residues. V shed 3 bases and J 2 bases; nucleotides not matched to a gene: 7. The CDR3 coding sequence is TGTGCCTGGAGGTCCGGGACAGGGAACAACTATGGCTACACCTTC. Its translation: CAWRSGTGNNYGYTF.

The CDR3: CAWRSSPQETQYF. The CDR3 DNA reads TGTGCCTGGCGCTCTAGCCCCCAAGAGACCCAGTACTTC. The chain uses TRBV30 and TRBJ2-5; tentative D call: TRBD2 (5 bases). Trimming removed 5 bases from V and 1 base from J, with 11 bases in between. Germline CDR1 and CDR2: GTSNPN and SVGIG (reference sequence). The CDR3 has 13 amino acids.

This clone has more than one count but fewer than ten. The chain carries TRBV27 and TRBJ2-7; TRBD1 agrees at 8 bases. After removal of 4 bases from V and 4 bases from J, the junction contained 6 bases not matched to a gene. There are 14 residues in the CDR3. Per germline, CDR1 MNHEY and CDR2 SMNVEV (reference sequence). The CDR3 loop reads CASSSRTGPYEQYF. The CDR3 DNA follows: TGTGCCAGCAGTTCACGGACAGGGCCTTACGAGCAGTACTTC.

Here the CDR3 reads CSVEIRGAGRGYTF. CDR3 bases: TGCAGCGTTGAAATACGGGGGGCCGGCCGGGGCTACACCTTC. The chain combines TRBV29-1 with TRBJ1-2; perhaps TRBD1 as D (6 bases). Germline CDR1 is SQVTM and CDR2 is ANQGSEA. The CDR3 has 14 residues. Trimming shortened V by 2 bases and J by 8 bases, and 18 bases separated the two germline ends.

The chain joins TRBV5-1 to TRBJ1-1, with TRBD1 matching over 9 bases. V shed 1 base, J shed 5 bases, and the junction held 3 bases outside the gene matches. Germline-derived CDR1 and CDR2 are SGHRS and YFSETQ. The CDR3 length is 14 residues. CDR3 residues: CASSLLTGGTEAFF. The CDR3 DNA is TGCGCCAGCAGCTTGTTGACAGGGGGGACTGAAGCTTTCTTT.

V gene TRBV18 combines with J gene TRBJ2-7; the match to TRBD1 covers 7 bases. J lost 2 bases, V lost 3 bases, and 4 bases had no gene match. Germline CDR1 and CDR2: KGHSH and LQKENI. The CDR3 runs to 14 residues. The CDR3 spells CASSPPGQTYEQYF. CDR3 DNA: TGTGCCAGCTCACCTCCGGGACAGACCTACGAGCAGTACTTC.

The chain is built from TRBV4-3 and TRBJ1-4; perhaps TRBD1 as D (5 bases). CDR3 length: 15 amino acids. The V gene's germline CDR1 is LGHNA and CDR2 YSLEER. With 1 base removed from V and 6 bases from J, the gap between germline ends came to 12 bases. CDR3 sequence reads: CASSQVSGGDEKLFF. The CDR3 DNA is TGCGCCAGCAGCCAAGTCTCCGGGGGGGATGAAAAACTGTTTTTT.

V is TRBV2 and J is TRBJ2-7, with a weak D call TRBD1 (6 bases). The germline V gene has CDR1 SNHLY and CDR2 FYNNEI. V dropped 9 bases and J dropped 5 bases, with 17 bases sitting between them. The CDR3 extends over 13 amino acids. The CDR3, as DNA: TGTGCCAGTTCACAGGGTAGGGGCAACGAGCAGTACTTC. It yields the protein CASSQGRGNEQYF. The full variable domain, its missing parts supplied by reference TRBV2 and TRBJ2-7, is EPEVTQTPSHQVTQMGQEVILRCVPISNHLYFYWYRQILGQKVEFLVSFYNNEISEKSEIFDDQFSVERPDGSNFTLKIRSTKLEDSAMYFCASSQGRGNEQYFGPGTRLTVT.

V gene TRBV5-6 combines with J gene TRBJ2-1; 9 nucleotides agree with TRBD2. Germline values: CDR1 SGHDT, CDR2 YYEEEE. The V gene end was trimmed by 4 bases and the J gene end by 13 bases; junction bases not matched to a gene: 3. This CDR3 region has 11 residues. The chain's CDR3 is CASSTGLAQFF. The CDR3 nucleotides are TGTGCCAGCAGCACGGGACTAGCACAGTTCTTC.

The rearrangement uses TRBV10-3 and TRBJ1-2, with TRBD1 as a possible D gene (5 bases). This CDR3 has 15 amino acids. Germline CDR1 ENHRY, CDR2 SYGVKD. The germline V and J ends were trimmed by 2 bases and 3 bases, with 13 bases remaining between them. In DNA form, the CDR3 reads TGTGCCATCAGTGAGAGAGGACAATCCTACTATGGCTACACCTTC. Protein product: CAISERGQSYYGYTF.

V is TRBV29-1 and J is TRBJ2-1; D is unclear. The CDR3 loop spans 16 amino acids. V was cut by 4 bases and J by 4 bases, with 20 bases left in between. CDR1 SQVTM and CDR2 ANQGSEA come from the germline V gene. The CDR3 DNA reads as TGCAGCGTTGTATGGTTGGGCAGCTCCAGATACAATGAGCAGTTCTTC. It translates to CSVVWLGSSRYNEQFF.

DNA of the CDR3: TGTGCCAGCAGTAGGACAGGTTGGTCCTACAATGAGCAGTTCTTC. Its protein is CASSRTGWSYNEQFF. The chain couples TRBV6-5 to TRBJ2-1; 7 bases map to TRBD1. The CDR3 length is 15 residues. The germline V gene encodes CDR1 MNHEY and CDR2 SVGAGI. Germline trimming cut 5 bases from V and 1 base from J; bases unmatched to any gene: 5.

This chain joins TRBV10-1 and TRBJ1-5; the match to TRBD1 covers 10 bases. J was trimmed by 5 bases and V by 4 bases; bases with no gene match: 8. From germline, CDR1 is WNHNN and CDR2 SYGVQD (reference sequence). The CDR3 totals 16 residues. CDR3 sequence (DNA): TGCGCCAGCAGTGTATCCGGGACAGGGGTTCATCAGCCCCAGCATTTT. Its protein product is CASSVSGTGVHQPQHF.

This clone was seen only a few times. CDR3 loop: CAWSSRDTQYF. The CDR3 bases are TGTGCCTGGAGCTCACGGGATACGCAGTATTTT. This sequence joins TRBV30 and TRBJ2-3; D is unclear. This CDR3 spans 11 amino acids. The germline V gene encodes CDR1 GTSNPN and CDR2 SVGIG (reference sequence). V was trimmed by 3 bases and J by 6 bases, leaving 7 bases between them.

V usage is TRBV7-8 and J usage is TRBJ1-1; D is unresolved. Trimming removed 2 bases from V and 6 bases from J, with 13 bases in between. The CDR3 is 14 residues long. Germline CDR1 is SGHVS and CDR2 is FQNEAQ. The CDR3 spells CASSLITGVAEAFF. The CDR3 coding sequence is TGTGCCAGCAGCTTAATCACGGGTGTCGCTGAAGCTTTCTTT.

A few counts support this clone. This chain joins TRBV5-1 and TRBJ1-1; D is possibly TRBD1 (6 bases). V gave up 4 bases and J gave up 3 bases, with 19 bases separating them. The length of the CDR3 is 16 residues. Germline V gives CDR1 SGHRS, CDR2 YFSETQ. CDR3: CASSLRPGTQDTEAFF. The CDR3 coding sequence is TGCGCCAGCAGCCTTAGACCCGGGACACAAGACACTGAAGCTTTCTTT.

J is TRBJ2-7 and V is TRBV6-6; D ambiguous. This CDR3 spans 12 amino acids. Germline V gene data show CDR1 as MNHNY and CDR2 as SVGAGI (reference sequence). The ends were cut back, 10 bases at V and 2 bases at J, with 12 bases in the middle. The CDR3 region has the DNA TGTGCCACGAGAGACATTGCCTACGAGCAGTACTTC. As protein: CATRDIAYEQYF.

This clone rates as medium-sized. This chain links TRBV6-1 with TRBJ2-1; 8 bases are a match to TRBD2. Germline V lookup: CDR1 MNHNS, CDR2 SASEGT. CDR3 length: 15 residues. V gave up 4 bases and J gave up 4 bases; unmatched junction bases: 6. The CDR3 DNA is TGTGCCAGCAGTGCGGTAGCGGGGACGTACAATGAGCAGTTCTTC. It is translated as CASSAVAGTYNEQFF.

The chain recombines TRBV4-1 with TRBJ2-1; D is unresolved. CDR1 MGHRA and CDR2 YSYEKL come from the germline V gene. V lost 4 bases to trimming and J lost 0 bases, with 19 bases between them. CDR3 length: 18 residues. The CDR3 here is CASSPLSRQASSYNEQFF. CDR3 bases: TGCGCCAGCAGCCCGCTTTCTCGCCAGGCGTCCTCCTACAATGAGCAGTTCTTC.

A single count supports this clone. This sequence joins TRBV4-2 and TRBJ2-3; the D gene is possibly TRBD2 (6 bases). Looked up from germline, CDR1 is LGHNA and CDR2 is YNFKEQ. The CDR3 has 16 amino acids. V lost 3 bases and J 0 bases, leaving 13 bases between the germline ends. The CDR3, as DNA: TGTGCCAGCAGCCACAGGACCCGGGAGAGCACAGATACGCAGTATTTT. Protein sequence: CASSHRTRESTDTQYF.

CDR3 bases: TGTGCCAGCAGTACGACAGGGGGCTACTATGGCTACACCTTC. This codes for CASSTTGGYYGYTF. The rearrangement joins TRBV6-6 to TRBJ1-2; 10 bases fit TRBD1. Germline V gives CDR1 MNHNY, CDR2 SVGAGI (reference sequence). Losses at the gene ends were 5 bases for V and 3 bases for J; bases not matched to a gene: 3. CDR3 length: 14 amino acids.